The entry that follows covers one T cell receptor (beta chain) sequence. No antigen is known for it. CD4+CD25+CD127- Tregs, CD4+CD25- non-Tregs, CD4 and CD8 cells were sorted. The data were obtained in a study of Tregs in tolerant kidney transplant recipients. Study-wide findings and caveats: Biological reproducibility was not directly addressed in this study. The most relevant donor-specific Treg TCRbeta repertoire apparently came from expansion with activated donor B cells.

The CDR3 consists of 13 residues. With 1 base removed from V and 7 bases from J, the gap between germline ends came to 6 bases. The V gene's germline CDR1 is SGHNT and CDR2 YYREEE (reference sequence). Sequenced by immunoSEQ multiplex PCR; TCRdb stores in-frame clones only, minus some. The table shows some 60,000 clones, with around four fifths occurring only once. This sequence joins TRBV5-4 and TRBJ1-6, with D hard to call. The material sequenced was CD4+ T cells from blood. This clonotype originated in a human donor in good health. DNA of the CDR3: TGTGCCAGCAGCTTGAGCAGAAATTCACCCCTCCACTTT. Protein sequence: CASSLSRNSPLHF.